A selection of T cell receptor beta chains follows, all from one sample in a study of Graves' ophthalmopathy and Graves' hyperthyroidism. In TCRdb, the multiplex PCR reads were re-called with MiXCR into one record per CDR3 protein. This table has around 1.1 million distinct CDR3 sequences, approximately 35% appearing once. Input material: peripheral blood or thyroid tissue (not recorded which). The source of these receptors is an adult man with Graves' hyperthyroidism. The conserved cysteine and the conserved F or W are not part of the CDR3 here. A D gene is named only where the DNA matches it firmly. Clone size is shown for a subset of rows, as once, few, many or a class of expanded clone.

TRBD1	TRBJ1-1	many	TRBV29-1	SVGQGRDTEAF
NA	TRBJ2-7	NA	TRBV5-1	ASSSDGTPYGQY
NA	TRBJ2-5	NA	TRBV19	ASTSPTQY
NA	TRBJ1-2	many	TRBV7-6	ASSLDGFTNYDYT
TRBD1	TRBJ1-2	many	TRBV20-1	SANDRAHGYT
NA	TRBJ1-1	NA	TRBV7-9	ASSSPRTRSSTEAF
NA	TRBJ2-7	many	TRBV25-1	ASRRTGGLGWEQY
NA	TRBJ2-7	many	TRBV20-1	SARFHREYEQY
NA	TRBJ1-5	few	TRBV24-1	ATAAPDQPQH
NA	TRBJ1-1	many	TRBV20-1	SARTHTGNTEAF
TRBD2	TRBJ2-7	few	TRBV4-3	ASSQPHSGGFYEQY
NA	TRBJ2-7	NA	TRBV7-9	ASSFVGSDEQY
TRBD1	TRBJ2-7	many	TRBV6-5	ASSQNRGTIEQY
TRBD1	TRBJ1-2	NA	TRBV7-9	ASSFWDRGRFGYGYT
NA	TRBJ2-2	few	TRBV6-5	ASSGTGAWTGELF
TRBD1	TRBJ1-6	many	TRBV7-2	ASSFRQGVISPLH
NA	TRBJ2-7	many	TRBV7-6	ASSLASGTQGTYEQY
NA	TRBJ2-7	few	TRBV10-3	ASSWNPAFQIHYEQY
TRBD1	TRBJ2-5	NA	TRBV29-1	SVAVGTGIRKTQY
NA	TRBJ2-5	NA	TRBV10-3	AISARRGTQETQY
TRBD1	TRBJ2-5	few	TRBV19	ASKNRGQETQY
NA	TRBJ1-5	many	TRBV19	ASSMSGLRSNQPQH
TRBD1	TRBJ1-2	few	TRBV6-5	ASSGTGQGDYGYT
NA	TRBJ2-7	NA	TRBV20-1	SAARGGTGWFYEQY
TRBD1	TRBJ2-7	NA	TRBV7-8	ASSFSPGQGAEQY
NA	TRBJ2-7	few	TRBV7-9	ASSLFQDSYEQY
NA	TRBJ1-2	NA	TRBV6-1	ASSEASTANYGYT
NA	TRBJ1-5	many	TRBV20-1	SASEITDNQPQH
TRBD2	TRBJ2-2	NA	TRBV11-2	ASSLGLAGGPTGELF
NA	TRBJ2-5	NA	TRBV12-3/TRBV12-4	ASSLRRQYQETQY
NA	TRBJ1-1	many	TRBV19	ASSLTGPQGTEAF
NA	TRBJ1-1	NA	TRBV12-3/TRBV12-4	ASSLSTVEAF
NA	TRBJ2-7	NA	TRBV11-3	ATMNRGGGSSYEQY
NA	TRBJ1-5	many	TRBV15	ATSRDIRGRVEQPQH
NA	TRBJ1-6	NA	TRBV30	AWRGAGRNSPLH
NA	TRBJ1-5	NA	TRBV7-9	AGSLQGSNQPQH
TRBD1	TRBJ2-5	NA	TRBV28	ASRRGQGASETQY
NA	TRBJ1-1	NA	TRBV7-2	ASSSSQGGFETEAF
NA	TRBJ2-5	NA	TRBV29-1	SAGAGGGSQETQY
NA	TRBJ1-4	NA	TRBV6-1	ASRLSPTTANEKLF
NA	TRBJ2-7	few	TRBV4-2	ASYKGTPPLSEQY
NA	TRBJ1-5	NA	TRBV7-9	ASSLTGMSNQPQH
NA	TRBJ1-4	many	TRBV2	ARRDGGNEKLF
NA	TRBJ1-6	NA	TRBV20-1	SASKDPTEPLH
NA	TRBJ2-7	many	TRBV5-4	ASSLGTQYEQY
NA	TRBJ2-5	NA	TRBV7-9	ASSVDGSRVETQY
NA	TRBJ2-5	NA	TRBV7-6	ASSLDRQGSETQY
NA	TRBJ1-3	few	TRBV6-1	ASSDRGASGNTIY
NA	TRBJ1-1	NA	TRBV28	ASGGREYEAF
TRBD2	TRBJ2-7	NA	TRBV10-3	AISEVGGGYEQY
NA	TRBJ2-2	few	TRBV6-4	ASSSQPHTGELF
TRBD1	TRBJ1-6	few	TRBV30	AWSATGRGSPLH
TRBD1	TRBJ2-7	NA	TRBV20-1	SAGEGTGYYEQY
NA	TRBJ2-5	NA	TRBV20-1	SACRVPLRETQY
TRBD2	TRBJ2-7	NA	TRBV7-8	ASQGRGEQY
TRBD1	TRBJ2-7	NA	TRBV2	ATHGQGASGEQY
NA	TRBJ1-2	many	TRBV7-9	ASSWTNYGYT